This T cell receptor beta chain was identified in a study of T cells in tuberculosis. V was shortened by 0 bases and J by 2 bases, with 11 bases between the two germline ends. CDR1 is SGDLS and CDR2 is YYNGEE in the germline V gene. This CDR3 has 15 amino acids. TCRdb's table, derived via immunoSEQ multiplex PCR, lists solely in-frame clones and lacks some. The sample carries about 58,000 clones, roughly 90% recorded once. Sorting used thawed, overnight-rested PBMC stained with anti-CD3, a viability dye and GMM-loaded CD1B tetramer. The CD1B tetramers carried C32 glucose monomycolate purified from Rhodococcus equi. Each donor contributed roughly 100,000 sorted tetramer-negative cells.

J is TRBJ1-1 and V is TRBV9, with D unresolved. The clonotype originates from an adult woman with latent tuberculosis. Input material: CD1b-GMM tetramer-negative cells sorted from PBMCs. The CDR3 reads CASSVGKNSNTEAFF. For the CDR3, the DNA is TGTGCCAGCAGCGTAGGTAAGAATAGTAACACTGAAGCTTTCTTT.